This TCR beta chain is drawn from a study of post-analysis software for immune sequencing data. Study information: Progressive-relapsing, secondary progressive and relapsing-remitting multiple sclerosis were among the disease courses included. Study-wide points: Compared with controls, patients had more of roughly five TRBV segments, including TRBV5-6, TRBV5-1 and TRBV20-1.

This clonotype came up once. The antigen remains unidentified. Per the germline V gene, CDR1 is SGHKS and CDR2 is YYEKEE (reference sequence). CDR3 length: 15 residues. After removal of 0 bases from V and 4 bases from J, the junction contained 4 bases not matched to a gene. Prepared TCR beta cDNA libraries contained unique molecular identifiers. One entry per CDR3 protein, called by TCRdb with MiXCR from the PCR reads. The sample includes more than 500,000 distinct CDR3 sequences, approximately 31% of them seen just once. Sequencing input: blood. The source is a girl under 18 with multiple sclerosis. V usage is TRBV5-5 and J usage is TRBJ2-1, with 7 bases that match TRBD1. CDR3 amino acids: CASSLATGPYNEQFF. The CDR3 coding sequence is TGTGCCAGCAGCTTGGCGACAGGGCCTTACAATGAGCAGTTCTTC.